One and the same sample provided the 24 T cell receptor beta chains below, sequenced in a study of blood T cells in healthy people across ages. Together with a sample-barcoded 5' primer, a J-beta primer mix was included in a second PCR lasting roughly 6 to 12 cycles. TCRdb re-analysed the 5' RACE reads in MiXCR, keeping a single row per CDR3 protein. This sample has 1.5 million to 2 million distinct CDR3 sequences, with 49% found just once. Sequenced: blood. The receptors derive from a woman in her thirties or forties in good health.

The rearrangement links TRBV27 to TRBJ2-3, with 12 nucleotides matching TRBD2. The CDR3 sequence is 17 residues long. Germline CDR1 and CDR2: MNHEY and SMNVEV (reference sequence). V lost 2 bases to trimming and J lost 5 bases; unmatched junction nucleotides: 8. The CDR3 sequence: CASSLGSSGGAIDTQYF. The DNA for the CDR3 is TGTGCCAGCAGTTTAGGGTCTAGCGGGGGGGCCATAGATACGCAGTATTTT.

The chain has TRBV28 and TRBJ1-5, with 7 positions matching TRBD1. This CDR3 region has 15 residues. CDR1 and CDR2 (germline): MDHEN, SYDVKM. V gave up 6 bases and J gave up 5 bases; unmatched junction bases: 10. This CDR3 is CASSRLEQGDQPQHF. As DNA, the CDR3 is TGTGCCAGCAGCAGATTAGAGCAGGGGGATCAGCCCCAGCATTTT.

Of note for this clonotype: An end of the junction differs from the germline gene, which may be a read error. The chain carries TRBV4-3 and TRBJ1-4; TRBD1 matches 7 bases. The CDR3 consists of 15 residues. Germline lookup yields CDR1 LGHNA and CDR2 YSLEER. CDR3: CASSRGDSGGEKLVF. In nucleotides, the CDR3 is TGCGCCAGCAGCCGAGGGGACTCAGGGGGTGAAAAACTGGTTTTT.

The rearrangement links TRBV3-1 to TRBJ2-5, with D tentatively TRBD2 (6 bases). V shed 8 bases and J shed 2 bases, with 15 bases lying between them. Per the germline V gene, CDR1 is LGHDT and CDR2 is YNNKEL (reference sequence). This CDR3 region has 14 residues. The CDR3 bases are TGTGCCAGCGGCGGGGTTTACCCGCAAGAGACCCAGTACTTC. Residues: CASGGVYPQETQYF.

This rearrangement joins TRBV11-2 to TRBJ2-1; D possibly corresponds to TRBD2 (6 bases). The CDR3 is 12 residues long. Germline V gene sequence: CDR1 SGHAT, CDR2 FQNNGV. The germline V and J ends were trimmed by 5 bases and 9 bases, with 11 bases remaining between them. The DNA for the CDR3 is TGTGCCAGCAGCCCGGAGGGCACTGAGCAGTTCTTC. Translation: CASSPEGTEQFF.

The V call is TRBV4-1, the J call TRBJ1-2; no clear D. Trimming took off 7 bases at V and 7 bases at J, with 4 bases between the two ends. Germline V gene lookup returns CDR1 MGHRA and CDR2 YSYEKL. The CDR3 runs to 9 residues. CDR3 nucleotide sequence: TGCGCCAGCAATGTTGGCTACACCTTC. Residues: CASNVGYTF.

The chain is built from TRBV4-3 and TRBJ2-1; TRBD1 aligns across 8 bases. The CDR3 loop spans 15 amino acids. CDR1 and CDR2 from the germline V gene are LGHNA and YSLEER. Trimming cost V 3 bases and J 7 bases; bases outside gene matches: 8. The CDR3 sequence: CASSQATGEWNEQFF. The CDR3 bases are TGCGCCAGCAGCCAGGCGACAGGGGAGTGGAATGAGCAGTTCTTC.

V gene TRBV12-3 or TRBV12-4 combines with J gene TRBJ1-6; 7 bases are shared with TRBD1. The V gene end was trimmed by 7 bases and the J gene end by 10 bases; junction bases not matched to a gene: 10. The CDR3 runs 14 residues. CDR3 protein: CASTRQGAGSPLHF. The CDR3 DNA reads as TGTGCCAGCACCCGACAGGGAGCTGGGTCACCCCTCCACTTT.

This clonotype was seen only a few times. The rearrangement links TRBV4-1 to TRBJ2-7; tentatively, D is TRBD1 (6 bases). The CDR3 has 14 amino acids. Trimming removed 0 bases at V and 6 bases at J, with 12 bases between. CDR1 and CDR2 from the germline V gene are MGHRA and YSYEKL. The chain's CDR3 is CASSQEPGVSEQYF. CDR3 in DNA: TGCGCCAGCAGCCAAGAACCAGGGGTGAGCGAGCAGTACTTC.

The chain joins TRBV20-1 to TRBJ2-3, with D tentatively TRBD2 (5 bases). CDR3 length: 15 residues. Germline loops: CDR1 DFQATT, CDR2 SNEGSKA (reference sequence). The V end lost 1 base, the J end lost 5 bases, and 16 bases lay between the germline ends. CDR3: CSARAHPDWLDTQYF. DNA of the CDR3: TGCAGTGCTAGAGCGCACCCGGACTGGCTAGATACGCAGTATTTT.

The chain couples TRBV28 to TRBJ2-1; possible D gene TRBD2, 5 bases. The CDR3 has 17 amino acids. Germline CDR1 and CDR2: MDHEN and SYDVKM. V lost 5 bases, J lost 4 bases, and 21 bases lay in between. The CDR3 DNA reads TGTGCCAGCAGTCGCGGCCCGGACTCACTTTTTTACAATGAGCAGTTCTTC. Amino acids: CASSRGPDSLFYNEQFF.

The chain recombines TRBV9 with TRBJ2-1; 8 nucleotides match TRBD2. J lost 7 bases, V lost 0 bases, and 6 bases had no gene match. The CDR3 sequence is 15 residues long. CDR1 and CDR2 (germline): SGDLS, YYNGEE. CDR3 nucleotide sequence: TGTGCCAGCAGCGTAGCGGGGGGGCTTCCTAATGAGCAGTTCTTC. It translates to CASSVAGGLPNEQFF.

This CDR3 reads CASSLNREYNIQYF. The CDR3 DNA sequence: TGCGCCAGCAGCTTAAACAGGGAGTATAACATTCAGTACTTC. This chain connects TRBV5-1 to TRBJ2-4; D might be TRBD1 (6 bases). Deletions cut 2 bases from V and 7 bases from J, with 13 bases between. This CDR3 spans 14 amino acids. Germline CDR1 and CDR2: SGHRS and YFSETQ. The entire variable domain, with the rest obtained from reference TRBV5-1 and TRBJ2-4, is as follows: KAGVTQTPRYLIKTRGQQVTLSCSPISGHRSVSWYQQTPGQGLQFLFEYFSETQRNKGNFPGRFSGRQFSNSRSEMNVSTLELGDSALYLCASSLNREYNIQYFGAGTRLSVL.

The CDR3 spells CASSRPSGARHGYTF. The CDR3 nucleotides read TGTGCCAGCAGCCGACCATCAGGGGCTCGGCATGGCTACACCTTC. This sequence joins TRBV7-9 and TRBJ1-2; a weak D match, TRBD1 (6 bases). CDR3 length equals 15 residues. V lost 5 bases and J lost 6, with 19 bases in between. Per germline, CDR1 SEHNR and CDR2 FQNEAQ (reference sequence).

The gene calls are TRBV4-2 and TRBJ1-1; D is possibly TRBD1 (5 bases). Trimming cost V 2 bases and J 1 base, with 8 bases left between them. Germline lookup yields CDR1 LGHNA and CDR2 YNFKEQ. The CDR3 runs to 14 residues. CDR3 in DNA: TGTGCCAGCAGCCAAACTCAGGGGAACACTGAAGCTTTCTTT. This encodes CASSQTQGNTEAFF.

The chain uses TRBV11-2 and TRBJ2-1, with TRBD2 identical over 8 bases. Germline assignment: CDR1 SGHAT and CDR2 FQNNGV. The CDR3 extends over 18 amino acids. V was pared by 4 bases and J by 0 bases, with 11 bases of the junction left unmatched. The CDR3 nucleotides are TGTGCCAGCAGCTCCGGGGCTAGCGGGCTGAGCTCCTACAATGAGCAGTTCTTC. Translation gives CASSSGASGLSSYNEQFF. Drawing the rest from reference TRBV11-2 and TRBJ2-1, the complete variable domain is EAGVAQSPRYKIIEKRQSVAFWCNPISGHATLYWYQQILGQGPKLLIQFQNNGVVDDSQLPKDRFSAERLKGVDSTLKIQPAKLEDSAVYLCASSSGASGLSSYNEQFFGPGTRLTVL.

V usage is TRBV3-1 and J usage is TRBJ2-7; TRBD2 matches 8 bases. The J call may not be correct, given that the DNA end is closer to TRBJ2-5. Germline-derived CDR1 and CDR2 are LGHDT and YNNKEL (reference sequence). This CDR3 region has 16 residues. The CDR3 protein is CASSHTSPGGQETQYF. The CDR3 bases are TGTGCCAGCAGCCATACGTCCCCGGGGGGGCAAGAGACCCAGTACTTC.

This rearrangement joins TRBV20-1 to TRBJ2-1; the match to TRBD1 covers 9 bases. The CDR3 has 14 residues. Germline CDR1 is DFQATT and CDR2 is SNEGSKA (reference sequence). V shed 5 bases and J 2 bases; nucleotides not matched to a gene: 4. As DNA, the CDR3 is TGCAGTGCTCCTGGACAGGGGACCTACAATGAGCAGTTCTTC. Its translation: CSAPGQGTYNEQFF.

The V and J genes are TRBV11-2 and TRBJ2-5; 7 positions match TRBD1. Judging by the DNA end, TRBJ2-7 fits better; the J call may be wrong. The CDR3 spans 15 residues. Germline CDR1 SGHAT, CDR2 FQNNGV. Here the CDR3 DNA reads TGTGCCAGCAGCTTTAGGCGACAGGGTAGTTACGAGCAGTACTTC. This encodes CASSFRRQGSYEQYF.

This clonotype was observed a single time. V is TRBV29-1 and J is TRBJ2-2; TRBD2 aligns across 12 bases. J gave up 4 bases and V 6 bases, and 12 bases lay outside the gene matches. The CDR3 extends over 17 amino acids. Germline CDR1 is SQVTM and CDR2 is ANQGSEA. CDR3 amino acids: CSVLGGSSGGATGELFF. In DNA form, the CDR3 reads TGCAGCGTACTTGGAGGATCTAGCGGGGGGGCCACCGGGGAGCTGTTTTTT.

This chain connects TRBV6-1 to TRBJ2-3, with TRBD2 identical over 7 bases. The germline CDR1 and CDR2 sequences are MNHNS and SASEGT. Trimming took 3 bases from V and 4 from J; bases not matched to a gene: 13. The CDR3 has 17 amino acids. The CDR3 loop is CASSEGLGGSGADTQYF. As DNA, the CDR3 is TGTGCCAGCAGTGAGGGCCTAGGCGGGAGCGGAGCAGATACGCAGTATTTT.

The chain recombines TRBV20-1 with TRBJ2-3; D might be TRBD2 (6 bases). CDR1 is DFQATT and CDR2 is SNEGSKA in the germline V gene (reference sequence). The CDR3 spans 15 residues. Trimming removed 5 bases at V and 4 bases at J, with 19 bases between. The DNA of the CDR3 is TGCAGTGCTCGACTCCCGGGAGCCAGCGCAGATACGCAGTATTTT. Its protein is CSARLPGASADTQYF.

The chain combines TRBV28 with TRBJ1-5, with D perhaps TRBD1 (5 bases). Germline V gene lookup returns CDR1 MDHEN and CDR2 SYDVKM. The V end was cut by 7 bases, the J end by 2 bases, with 18 bases between. The CDR3 has 16 residues. The CDR3 bases are TGTGCCAGCAACAAAGGGGAAGGGAGAGGCAATCAGCCCCAGCATTTT. This codes for CASNKGEGRGNQPQHF.

Here the CDR3 DNA reads TGTGCCAGCAGTTCCAGGGCTACGCGGTGGGAAGATACGCAGTATTTT. Its translation is CASSSRATRWEDTQYF. The chain links TRBV6-2 or TRBV6-3 to TRBJ2-3; D is possibly TRBD1 (5 bases). V lost 4 bases to trimming and J lost 5 bases, with 19 bases between them. CDR1 and CDR2 from the germline V gene are MNHEY and SVGEGT. This CDR3 spans 16 amino acids.